Listed here are 24 T cell receptor beta chains from one sample, sequenced in a study of shared clonotypes between healthy human individuals. Libraries were prepared by immunoSEQ multiplex PCR; TCRdb keeps only in-frame clonotypes and omits some of them. The table lists fewer than 1.8 million clones, approximately 98.5% of them singletons. The sample comprised naive CD4+ T cells sorted from blood. Stated subset: CD45RA+ positively selected. These receptors came from a man aged 30 to 45 in good health.

The CDR3 reads CASSLYLRTSGIYNEQFF. The CDR3 DNA sequence: TGTGCCAGCAGTTTATACCTTAGAACTAGCGGGATATACAATGAGCAGTTCTTC. The V gene is TRBV27, the J gene TRBJ2-1, with 10 bases matching TRBD2. The CDR3 covers 18 residues. From germline, CDR1 is MNHEY and CDR2 SMNVEV (reference sequence). Unmatched junction bases numbered 10, after V lost 1 base and J lost 4 bases.

The chain is built from TRBV5-1 and TRBJ2-7, with TRBD1 identical over 7 bases. The CDR3 runs 14 residues. Looked up from germline, CDR1 is SGHRS and CDR2 is YFSETQ. Trimming at V came to 4 bases and at J to 0 bases, leaving 4 bases not matched to a gene. This CDR3 is CASSETGDSYEQYF. The CDR3 region has the DNA TGCGCCAGCAGCGAAACAGGGGACTCCTACGAGCAGTACTTC.

This rearrangement joins TRBV5-1 to TRBJ2-5, with a possible D match to TRBD2 (6 bases). V was shortened by 2 bases and J by 2 bases, with 7 bases between the two germline ends. Germline V gene sequence: CDR1 SGHRS, CDR2 YFSETQ. This CDR3 is built from 13 residues. The CDR3 nucleotides read TGCGCCAGCAGCTTCGGGACTCAAGAGACCCAGTACTTC. Translation gives CASSFGTQETQYF.

The chain joins TRBV4-1 to TRBJ2-6, with TRBD2 matching 10 bases. Germline values: CDR1 MGHRA, CDR2 YSYEKL. V gave up 0 bases and J gave up 1 base; unmatched junction bases: 3. The CDR3 spans 18 residues. CDR3 in DNA: TGCGCCAGCAGCCAAGAGTCTAGCGGGAGTTCTGGGGCCAACGTCCTGACTTTC. It encodes CASSQESSGSSGANVLTF.

V gene TRBV4-3 combines with J gene TRBJ2-2; 7 nucleotides align to TRBD2. The CDR3 contains 20 residues. With V trimmed by 0 bases and J by 2 bases, 15 bases remained unmatched. Germline values: CDR1 LGHNA, CDR2 YSLEER. CDR3 DNA sequence: TGCGCCAGCAGCCAAGATCCAAACCGTGGAAGGACTAGTAACACCGGGGAGCTGTTTTTT. This gives the protein CASSQDPNRGRTSNTGELFF.

The rearrangement links TRBV27 to TRBJ2-3, with 8 bases that match TRBD2. With V trimmed by 2 bases and J by 1 base, 8 bases remained unmatched. This CDR3 region has 17 residues. From germline, CDR1 is MNHEY and CDR2 SMNVEV (reference sequence). In DNA form, the CDR3 reads TGTGCCAGCAGTTTAAACGGTATGCGGGAGGGCACAGATACGCAGTATTTT. Its translation: CASSLNGMREGTDTQYF.

The CDR3 is CASSRDRGRETQYF. The CDR3 nucleotides read TGTGCCAGCAGCAGGGACAGGGGAAGAGAGACCCAGTACTTC. The chain uses TRBV28 and TRBJ2-5; 10 bases fit TRBD1. In germline, CDR1 is MDHEN, CDR2 SYDVKM. CDR3 length: 14 residues. J gave up 4 bases and V 6 bases, and 5 bases lay outside the gene matches.

This rearrangement joins TRBV5-1 to TRBJ2-2; 8 nucleotides line up with TRBD1. The V gene's germline CDR1 is SGHRS and CDR2 YFSETQ. The V and J ends lost 3 bases and 4 bases, in that order; junction bases with no gene match: 11. The length of the CDR3 is 17 residues. This CDR3 reads CASSYAAQGAVTGELFF. CDR3 in DNA: TGCGCCAGCAGCTACGCCGCGCAGGGGGCGGTCACCGGGGAGCTGTTTTTT.

The V gene is TRBV7-9, the J gene TRBJ2-3; possible D gene TRBD1, 6 bases. Germline CDR1 SEHNR, CDR2 FQNEAQ (reference sequence). The V end was cut by 5 bases, the J end by 2 bases, with 8 bases between. CDR3 length: 13 residues. The CDR3 loop is CASSRTDTDTQYF. For the CDR3, the DNA is TGTGCCAGCAGCCGGACAGACACAGATACGCAGTATTTT.

V and J are TRBV6-1 and TRBJ2-3; no clear D. Germline V gene sequence: CDR1 MNHNS, CDR2 SASEGT. The CDR3 extends over 16 amino acids. Trimming took off 3 bases at V and 3 bases at J, with 16 bases between the two ends. Written as DNA, the CDR3 is TGTGCCAGCAGTGACCTGGGCAAGCCGGGTACAGATACGCAGTATTTT. This translates into CASSDLGKPGTDTQYF.

This clone occurred once. The genes are TRBV19 and TRBJ1-5; unclear D gene. The germline V gene encodes CDR1 LNHDA and CDR2 SQIVND (reference sequence). Trimming removed 8 bases from V and 3 bases from J, with 14 bases in between. This CDR3 has 14 amino acids. CDR3 region: CASVELRYNQPQHF. The CDR3 DNA sequence: TGTGCCAGTGTAGAGCTCCGGTACAATCAGCCCCAGCATTTT.

The rearrangement uses TRBV7-8 and TRBJ2-2; D is undetermined. Germline CDR1 SGHVS, CDR2 FQNEAQ. With 3 bases removed from V and 3 bases from J, the gap between germline ends came to 14 bases. The CDR3 covers 16 residues. CDR3: CASSFLSGDYTGELFF. CDR3 in DNA: TGTGCCAGCAGCTTCCTCTCGGGCGATTACACCGGGGAGCTGTTTTTT.

This chain links TRBV7-6 with TRBJ2-1; TRBD2 might be the D (5 bases). The CDR3 runs to 14 residues. Between the trimmed V and J ends, which lost 6 bases and 7 bases, there was a span of 16 bases. Germline lookup yields CDR1 SGHVS and CDR2 FNYEAQ. The CDR3 coding sequence is TGTGCCAGCAGATCTACCGCTAGCTGGAATGAGCAGTTCTTC. Residues: CASRSTASWNEQFF.

The chain joins TRBV6-1 to TRBJ1-2, with TRBD1 matching over 7 bases. V trimming: 4 bases; J trimming: 2 bases; junction bases outside the gene matches: 4. The CDR3 totals 14 residues. Germline V gives CDR1 MNHNS, CDR2 SASEGT. The CDR3 nucleotides are TGTGCCAGCAGTGCAGAACAGGGGAACTATGGCTACACCTTC. Protein sequence: CASSAEQGNYGYTF.

The CDR3 bases are TGTGCCAGCAGCGTAGGGGCAGGGACGATATCTGGAAACACCATATATTTT. Amino acids: CASSVGAGTISGNTIYF. The chain links TRBV9 to TRBJ1-3; the D gene is possibly TRBD1 (5 bases). CDR1 is SGDLS and CDR2 is YYNGEE in the germline V gene. Trimming shortened V by 0 bases and J by 1 base, and 14 bases separated the two germline ends. The CDR3 is 17 amino acids.

The chain recombines TRBV9 with TRBJ1-2; D ambiguous. V lost 0 bases and J 8 bases, leaving 8 bases between the germline ends. Germline V gene sequence: CDR1 SGDLS, CDR2 YYNGEE. The CDR3 loop spans 12 amino acids. In DNA, the CDR3 is TGTGCCAGCAGCGTAGGGGCGTCCGGCTACACCTTC. Translating it yields CASSVGASGYTF.

Worth noting for this clone: The same CDR3 also results from other DNA sequences found in this sample. This sequence joins TRBV5-1 and TRBJ1-4, with D possibly being TRBD1 (6 bases). The CDR3 extends over 17 amino acids. Deletions cut 4 bases from V and 0 bases from J, with 16 bases between. Germline loops: CDR1 SGHRS, CDR2 YFSETQ. This CDR3 is CASSPRGGSTTNEKLFF. The CDR3 DNA follows: TGCGCCAGCAGCCCAAGGGGGGGTTCGACAACTAATGAAAAACTGTTTTTT.

V usage is TRBV5-1 and J usage is TRBJ2-7; D perhaps matches TRBD1 (5 bases). Germline V gene data show CDR1 as SGHRS and CDR2 as YFSETQ. CDR3 length equals 14 residues. Trimming pared 1 base from V and 6 bases from J, leaving 14 bases between. For the CDR3, the DNA is TGCGCCAGCAGCTTGCTGGACAATCGATCCGAGCAGTACTTC. Translated: CASSLLDNRSEQYF.

V is TRBV7-2 and J is TRBJ2-4, with TRBD2 identical over 11 bases. CDR1 and CDR2 (germline): SGHTA, FQGNSA. The CDR3 runs 13 residues. V lost 5 bases to trimming and J lost 16 bases; unmatched junction nucleotides: 10. The CDR3 sequence: CASSGGLAGRIYF. CDR3 sequence (DNA): TGTGCCAGCAGCGGCGGACTAGCGGGCAGGATATACTTC.

Comment on this clone: This sample also contains other DNA sequences that code for the same CDR3. The V call is TRBV30, the J call TRBJ1-1, with a weak D call TRBD1 (6 bases). Germline CDR1 is GTSNPN and CDR2 is SVGIG (reference sequence). V was trimmed by 0 bases and J by 2 bases, leaving 10 bases between them. CDR3 size: 14 residues. This CDR3 is CAWSVPDRNTEAFF. In DNA form, the CDR3 reads TGTGCCTGGAGTGTCCCGGACAGAAACACTGAAGCTTTCTTT.

The chain employs TRBV15 and TRBJ2-5; 14 bases map to TRBD2. The CDR3 has 18 residues. Germline V gene sequence: CDR1 LNHNV, CDR2 YYDKDF (reference sequence). V trimming: 4 bases; J trimming: 5 bases; junction bases outside the gene matches: 12. The CDR3 DNA is TGTGCCACCAGCAAAGGACTAGCGGGAGGTAACCGCGGGGAGACCCAGTACTTC. Protein product: CATSKGLAGGNRGETQYF.

This chain uses TRBV28 with TRBJ2-7; 7 bases fit TRBD1. CDR1 is MDHEN, CDR2 SYDVKM, per germline. J lost 3 bases, V lost 8 bases, and 4 bases had no gene match. CDR3 length: 12 residues. CDR3 amino acids: CASGDRDYEQYF. CDR3 coding DNA: TGTGCCAGCGGAGACAGGGACTACGAGCAGTACTTC.

This chain connects TRBV7-3 to TRBJ2-1; 7 bases agree with TRBD2. CDR1 SGHTA and CDR2 FQGTGA come from the germline V gene. The CDR3 loop spans 15 amino acids. Trimming cost V 5 bases and J 7 bases; bases outside gene matches: 11. The DNA of the CDR3 is TGTGCCAGCAGCCCCTCCGGGACTATAAGTAATGAGCAGTTCTTC. Residues: CASSPSGTISNEQFF.

This chain joins TRBV5-1 and TRBJ1-1, with D perhaps TRBD1 (5 bases). This CDR3 spans 13 amino acids. From germline, CDR1 is SGHRS and CDR2 YFSETQ. Deletions cut 7 bases from V and 1 base from J, with 11 bases between. CDR3 DNA: TGCGCCAGCCGACTGACAGAGAACACTGAAGCTTTCTTT. It translates to CASRLTENTEAFF. The full variable domain, its missing parts supplied by reference TRBV5-1 and TRBJ1-1, is KAGVTQTPRYLIKTRGQQVTLSCSPISGHRSVSWYQQTPGQGLQFLFEYFSETQRNKGNFPGRFSGRQFSNSRSEMNVSTLELGDSALYLCASRLTENTEAFFGQGTRLTVV.